The source of this T cell receptor beta chain is a study of blood T cell repertoires in COVID-19. Study in general: Italy, Spain and the United States were the sources of the convalescent and acute COVID-19 samples. In each case, the material was cDNA or gDNA derived from T cells, B-cell-depleted T cells, or PBMCs.

V lost 6 bases, J lost 3 bases, and 12 bases lay in between. The CDR3 is 13 amino acids. CDR1 SQVTM and CDR2 ANQGSEA come from the germline V gene. In the source study's methods: Estimation of nucleated cell counts was performed using reference gene primer amplification. This table comes from immunoSEQ multiplex PCR, and its TCRdb copy is limited to in-frame clones, with some not included. From that table come the V and J calls and clone size; the DNA was used to work out D and trimming. The data show 40,000 to 50,000 clones, 75% to 90% seen once. This chain joins TRBV29-1 and TRBJ1-3, with D perhaps TRBD1 (5 bases). The sequenced material came from peripheral blood. The clonotype originates from a human donor in a cohort sampled during active COVID-19. CDR3 loop: CSVTGQVGNTIYF. DNA for the CDR3: TGCAGCGTCACAGGACAAGTTGGAAACACCATATATTTT.